The clone carrying this TCR beta chain was seen only once. The antigen remains unidentified. The data stem from a study of shared clonotypes between healthy human individuals. Per the germline V gene, CDR1 is SGHRS and CDR2 is YFSETQ. V lost 0 bases, J lost 0 bases, and 13 bases lay in between. The CDR3 covers 17 residues. The study, taken as a whole, reports: Read depth was anticipated to influence clonotype sharing among donors. For naive CD4 cells, approximately 4.7% of clonotypes were shared across a handful of donors.

Assay used: immunoSEQ multiplex PCR; TCRdb lists only in-frame clones, some missing. The table records hundreds of thousands of clones, under 80% of them present only once. Material: memory CD4+ T cells sorted from blood. Subset given: CD45RA-negative fraction. The receptor was isolated from a woman between 25 and 40 years old in good health. J is TRBJ2-1 and V is TRBV5-1, with D hard to call. The CDR3 reads CASSLGSAELSYNEQFF. The CDR3 nucleotides read TGCGCCAGCAGCTTGGGTTCCGCTGAACTCTCCTACAATGAGCAGTTCTTC. Filled out from reference TRBV5-1 and TRBJ2-1, the complete variable domain reads KAGVTQTPRYLIKTRGQQVTLSCSPISGHRSVSWYQQTPGQGLQFLFEYFSETQRNKGNFPGRFSGRQFSNSRSEMNVSTLELGDSALYLCASSLGSAELSYNEQFFGPGTRLTVL.